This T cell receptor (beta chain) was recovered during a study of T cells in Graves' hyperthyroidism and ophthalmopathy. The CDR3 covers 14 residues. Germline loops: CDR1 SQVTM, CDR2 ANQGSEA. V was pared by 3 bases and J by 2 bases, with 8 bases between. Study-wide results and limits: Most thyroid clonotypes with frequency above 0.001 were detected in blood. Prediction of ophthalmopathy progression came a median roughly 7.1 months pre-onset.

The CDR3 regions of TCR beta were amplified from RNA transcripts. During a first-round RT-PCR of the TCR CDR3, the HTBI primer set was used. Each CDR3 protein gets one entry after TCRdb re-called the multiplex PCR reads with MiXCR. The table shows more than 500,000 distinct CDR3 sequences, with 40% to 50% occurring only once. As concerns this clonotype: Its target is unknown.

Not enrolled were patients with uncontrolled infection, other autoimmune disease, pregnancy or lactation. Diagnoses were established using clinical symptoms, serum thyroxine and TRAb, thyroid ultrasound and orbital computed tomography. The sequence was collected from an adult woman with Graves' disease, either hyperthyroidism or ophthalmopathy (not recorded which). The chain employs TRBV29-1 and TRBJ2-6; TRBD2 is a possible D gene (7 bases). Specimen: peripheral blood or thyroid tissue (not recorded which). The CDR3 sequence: CSVEGGPGANVLTF. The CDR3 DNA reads TGCAGCGTTGAGGGGGGGCCTGGGGCCAACGTCCTGACTTTC.